This passage covers 8 T cell receptor beta chains from one sample sequenced in a study of cytomegalovirus exposure and HLA in healthy donors. Primers for the PCR totalled 60 Vbeta and 13 Jbeta. The assay was immunoSEQ multiplex PCR, and TCRdb's table has in-frame clones only and misses some. The sample includes under 300,000 clones, around 80% seen only once; the top ten take less than 8.5%. The sequenced sample consisted of PBMCs. The receptors come from a woman in her fifties or sixties in good health and CMV-seropositive.

This clone was observed a single time. V usage is TRBV7-3 and J usage is TRBJ2-1; a possible D gene is TRBD2 (6 bases). V was shortened by 1 base and J by 3 bases, with 22 bases between the two germline ends. The CDR3 runs to 19 residues. Germline assignment: CDR1 SGHTA and CDR2 FQGTGA. As DNA, the CDR3 is TGTGCCAGCAGCTTAAGTCCCCCCGCGATAGCGGAAGTCTACAATGAGCAGTTCTTC. Its translation: CASSLSPPAIAEVYNEQFF.

Written as DNA, the CDR3 is TGTGCCAGCAGTTTCCGGGGTAGCGGGTTGAACACCGGGGAGCTGTTTTTT. This codes for CASSFRGSGLNTGELFF. The chain links TRBV27 to TRBJ2-2, with 7 bases identical to TRBD2. Per germline, CDR1 MNHEY and CDR2 SMNVEV (reference sequence). J gave up 1 base and V 3 bases, and 8 bases lay outside the gene matches. This CDR3 has 17 residues.

In this sample, this clone turned up once. The chain employs TRBV9 and TRBJ2-3, with D tentatively TRBD1 (5 bases). This CDR3 region has 14 residues. CDR1 and CDR2 from the germline V gene are SGDLS and YYNGEE. The V and J ends lost 3 bases and 4 bases respectively, with 12 bases between them. The CDR3 nucleotides are TGTGCCAGCAGCGCGAGCTCAGGGCCAGATACGCAGTATTTT. Translation gives CASSASSGPDTQYF.

The CDR3 nucleotides are TGTGCCAGCAGCTTAGAACCAGGGGCGTCCTACGAGCAGTACTTC. Translated: CASSLEPGASYEQYF. The J gene is TRBJ2-7, the V gene TRBV7-9, with D tentatively TRBD1 (6 bases). From germline, CDR1 is SEHNR and CDR2 FQNEAQ (reference sequence). This CDR3 region has 15 residues. With 1 base removed from V and 1 base from J, the gap between germline ends came to 11 bases. The whole variable domain, remainder taken from reference TRBV7-9 and TRBJ2-7, is DTGVSQNPRHKITKRGQNVTFRCDPISEHNRLYWYRQTLGQGPEFLTYFQNEAQLEKSRLLSDRFSAERPKGSFSTLEIQRTEQGDSAMYLCASSLEPGASYEQYFGPGTRLTVT.

The chain combines TRBV5-1 with TRBJ2-1, with TRBD2 identical over 10 bases. Germline loops: CDR1 SGHRS, CDR2 YFSETQ. Trimming cost V 1 base and J 8 bases; bases outside gene matches: 6. CDR3 length equals 15 residues. The CDR3 loop reads CASSLPSGRGHEQFF. CDR3 bases: TGCGCCAGCAGCTTGCCCAGCGGGAGGGGTCATGAGCAGTTCTTC.

V is TRBV19 and J is TRBJ2-1; a weak D match, TRBD2 (5 bases). This CDR3 contains 15 residues. Germline V gene sequence: CDR1 LNHDA, CDR2 SQIVND (reference sequence). V was trimmed by 2 bases and J by 7 bases, leaving 15 bases between them. CDR3 sequence: CASSIHEGRLNEQFF. The DNA of the CDR3 is TGTGCCAGTAGTATACACGAGGGAAGGTTGAATGAGCAGTTCTTC.

The gene calls are TRBV5-6 and TRBJ2-1; D uncertain. CDR3 length equals 13 residues. Germline loops: CDR1 SGHDT, CDR2 YYEEEE. The germline V and J ends were trimmed by 4 bases and 7 bases, with 12 bases remaining between them. The CDR3 loop reads CASSLNLRNEQFF. The CDR3 DNA reads TGTGCCAGCAGCCTCAACCTCCGGAATGAGCAGTTCTTC. Drawing the rest from reference TRBV5-6 and TRBJ2-1, the complete variable domain is DAGVTQSPTHLIKTRGQQVTLRCSPKSGHDTVSWYQQALGQGPQFIFQYYEEEERQRGNFPDRFSGHQFPNYSSELNVNALLLGDSALYLCASSLNLRNEQFFGPGTRLTVL.

This sequence joins TRBV28 and TRBJ1-2; TRBD1 is a possible D gene (6 bases). Trimming took off 6 bases at V and 8 bases at J, with 16 bases between the two ends. CDR3 size: 13 residues. The V gene's germline CDR1 is MDHEN and CDR2 SYDVKM. The CDR3 protein is CASRDTGTWGYTF. Written as DNA, the CDR3 is TGTGCCAGCAGGGATACAGGGACGTGGGGCTACACCTTC.